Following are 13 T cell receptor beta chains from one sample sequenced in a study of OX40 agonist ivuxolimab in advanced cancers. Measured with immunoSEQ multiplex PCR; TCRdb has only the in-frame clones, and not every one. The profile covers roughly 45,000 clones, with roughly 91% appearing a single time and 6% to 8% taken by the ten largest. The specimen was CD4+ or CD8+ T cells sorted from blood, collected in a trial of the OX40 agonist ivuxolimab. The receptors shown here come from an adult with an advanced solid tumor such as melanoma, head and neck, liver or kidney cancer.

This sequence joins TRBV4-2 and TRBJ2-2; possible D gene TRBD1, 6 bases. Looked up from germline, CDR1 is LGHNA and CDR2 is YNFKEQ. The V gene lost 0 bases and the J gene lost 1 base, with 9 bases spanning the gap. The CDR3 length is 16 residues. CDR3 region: CASSQEWTVNTGELFF. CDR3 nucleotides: TGTGCCAGCAGCCAAGAGTGGACAGTGAACACCGGGGAGCTGTTTTTT.

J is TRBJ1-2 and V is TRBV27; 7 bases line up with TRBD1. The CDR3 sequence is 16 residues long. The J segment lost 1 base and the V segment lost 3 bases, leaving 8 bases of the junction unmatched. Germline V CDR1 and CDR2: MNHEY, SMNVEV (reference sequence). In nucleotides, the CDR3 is TGTGCCAGCAGTTTCCGCGGACAGGCAAATAACTATGGCTACACCTTC. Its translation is CASSFRGQANNYGYTF.

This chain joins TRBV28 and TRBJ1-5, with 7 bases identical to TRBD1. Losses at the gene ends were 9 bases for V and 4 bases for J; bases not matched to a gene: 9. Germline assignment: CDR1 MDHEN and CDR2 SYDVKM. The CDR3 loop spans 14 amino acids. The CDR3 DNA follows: TGTGCCAGTGAAACAGGGGATGGAAATCAGCCCCAGCATTTT. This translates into CASETGDGNQPQHF.

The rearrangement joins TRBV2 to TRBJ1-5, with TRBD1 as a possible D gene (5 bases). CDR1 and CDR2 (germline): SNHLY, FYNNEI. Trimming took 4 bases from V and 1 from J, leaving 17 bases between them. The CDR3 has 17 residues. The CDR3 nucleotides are TGTGCCAGCAGTGCGGGGTCACCGGGACGGAGCAATCAGCCCCAGCATTTT. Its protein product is CASSAGSPGRSNQPQHF.

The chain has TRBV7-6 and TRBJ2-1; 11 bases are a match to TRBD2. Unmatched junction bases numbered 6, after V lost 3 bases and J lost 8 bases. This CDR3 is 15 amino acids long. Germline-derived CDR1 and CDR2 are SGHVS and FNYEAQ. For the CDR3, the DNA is TGTGCCAGCAGCTTTAGCGGGGGGGCAAAAGATGAGCAGTTCTTC. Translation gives CASSFSGGAKDEQFF.

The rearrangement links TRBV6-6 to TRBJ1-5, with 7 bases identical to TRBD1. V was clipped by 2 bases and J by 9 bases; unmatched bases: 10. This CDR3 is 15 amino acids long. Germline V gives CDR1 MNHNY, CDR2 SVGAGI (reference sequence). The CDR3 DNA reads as TGTGCCAGCAGTTACAAGGGACAGCTTGGATGGCCCCAGCATTTT. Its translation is CASSYKGQLGWPQHF.

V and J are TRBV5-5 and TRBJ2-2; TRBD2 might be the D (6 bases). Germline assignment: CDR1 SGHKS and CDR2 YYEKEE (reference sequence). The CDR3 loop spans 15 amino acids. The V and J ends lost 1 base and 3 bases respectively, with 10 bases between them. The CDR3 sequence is CASSLLGGDTGELFF. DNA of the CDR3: TGTGCCAGCAGCTTGTTGGGGGGAGACACCGGGGAGCTGTTTTTT.

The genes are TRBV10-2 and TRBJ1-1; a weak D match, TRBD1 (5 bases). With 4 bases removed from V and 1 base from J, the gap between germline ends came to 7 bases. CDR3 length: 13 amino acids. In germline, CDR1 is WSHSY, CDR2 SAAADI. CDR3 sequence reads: CASSVQGNTEAFF. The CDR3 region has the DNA TGCGCCAGCAGTGTGCAGGGGAACACTGAAGCTTTCTTT.

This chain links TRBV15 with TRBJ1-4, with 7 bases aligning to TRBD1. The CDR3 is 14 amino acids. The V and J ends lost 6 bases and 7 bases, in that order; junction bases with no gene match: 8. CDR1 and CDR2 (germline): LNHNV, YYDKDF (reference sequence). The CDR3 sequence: CATRRQGEGEKLFF. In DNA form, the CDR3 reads TGTGCCACCAGGAGACAGGGAGAGGGTGAAAAACTGTTTTTT.

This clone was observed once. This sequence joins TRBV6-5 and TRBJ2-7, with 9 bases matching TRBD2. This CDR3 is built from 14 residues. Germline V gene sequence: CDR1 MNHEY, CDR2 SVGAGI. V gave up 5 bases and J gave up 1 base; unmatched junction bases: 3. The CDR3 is CASSERGASYEQYF. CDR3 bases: TGTGCCAGCAGTGAGCGGGGGGCGTCCTACGAGCAGTACTTC.

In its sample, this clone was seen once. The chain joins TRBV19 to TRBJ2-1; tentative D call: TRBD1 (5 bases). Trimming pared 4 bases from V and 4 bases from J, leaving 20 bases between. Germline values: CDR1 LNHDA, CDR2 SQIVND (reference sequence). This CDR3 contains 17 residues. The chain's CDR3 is CASSTNDGAGIYNEQFF. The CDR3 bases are TGTGCCAGTAGTACCAACGATGGGGCAGGGATTTACAATGAGCAGTTCTTC.

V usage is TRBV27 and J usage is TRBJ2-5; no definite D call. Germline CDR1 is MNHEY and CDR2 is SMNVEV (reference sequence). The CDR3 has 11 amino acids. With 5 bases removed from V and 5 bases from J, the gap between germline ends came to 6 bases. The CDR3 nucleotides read TGTGCCAGCAGTGGTTCGGAGACCCAGTACTTC. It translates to CASSGSETQYF.

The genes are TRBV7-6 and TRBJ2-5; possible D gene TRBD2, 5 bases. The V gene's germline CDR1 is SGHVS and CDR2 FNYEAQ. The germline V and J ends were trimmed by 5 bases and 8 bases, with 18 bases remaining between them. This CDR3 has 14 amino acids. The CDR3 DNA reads TGTGCCAGCAGCCGGGGTGCGGCCTTCGACACCCAGTACTTC. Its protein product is CASSRGAAFDTQYF.